Listed here are 5 T cell receptor beta chains from one sample, sequenced in a study of regulatory T cells in long-lasting Graves disease. For TCR beta, libraries came from iRepertoire HTBI primers and Arm-PCR of CDR3 regions. TCRdb redid the calling of the multiplex PCR reads with MiXCR, one entry per CDR3 protein. In the table there are approximately 400,000 distinct CDR3 sequences, about 16% of which are singletons. The time point denotes: newly diagnosed GD, antithyroid drugs for less than 3 months. Scientists built the TCR library using RNA that was extracted from PBMCs. This sample was also put to use in a study of T cells in Graves' hyperthyroidism and ophthalmopathy.

Sequenced material: peripheral blood mononuclear cells (PBMCs), taken at new diagnosis, from a patient treated with antithyroid drugs. The receptor set was obtained from a woman aged 25 to 45 with Graves disease.

Many counts were recorded for this clonotype. The chain uses TRBV19 and TRBJ1-5, with D unresolved. Between the trimmed V and J ends, which lost 3 bases and 0 bases, there was a span of 18 bases. CDR1 LNHDA and CDR2 SQIVND come from the germline V gene (reference sequence). This CDR3 is 18 amino acids long. CDR3 DNA: TGTGCCAGTAGTATTGCAGTCACTACCGTTTATAGCAATCAGCCCCAGCATTTT. Its translation: CASSIAVTTVYSNQPQHF. Drawing the rest from reference TRBV19 and TRBJ1-5, the complete variable domain is DGGITQSPKYLFRKEGQNVTLSCEQNLNHDAMYWYRQDPGQGLRLIYYSQIVNDFQKGDIAEGYSVSREKKESFPLTVTSAQKNPTAFYLCASSIAVTTVYSNQPQHFGDGTRLSIL.

This clonotype was picked up a small number of times. The gene calls are TRBV10-3 and TRBJ2-7, with 9 bases aligning to TRBD1. The germline CDR1 and CDR2 sequences are ENHRY and SYGVKD. Trimming removed 10 bases from V and 7 bases from J; junction bases left unmatched: 14. There are 14 residues in the CDR3. The CDR3 bases are TGTGCCACCGCACCGGGACAGGGCCGCGGAGAGCAGTACTTC. Its protein product is CATAPGQGRGEQYF.

V gene TRBV10-3 combines with J gene TRBJ2-1; D is possibly TRBD1 or TRBD2 (5 bases each). The CDR3 length is 16 residues. Germline-derived CDR1 and CDR2 are ENHRY and SYGVKD. V lost 5 bases and J lost 6, with 20 bases in between. As DNA, the CDR3 is TGTGCCATCAGTTTCGGGGACCGCGGGCCCTCCAATGAGCAGTTCTTC. Translating gives CAISFGDRGPSNEQFF.

The chain combines TRBV30 with TRBJ2-7; TRBD1 agrees at 8 bases. The J segment lost 4 bases and the V segment lost 5 bases, leaving 10 bases of the junction unmatched. This CDR3 is 14 amino acids long. Germline assignment: CDR1 GTSNPN and CDR2 SVGIG (reference sequence). This chain's CDR3 is CAWGQGPQTYEQYF. The CDR3 DNA reads as TGTGCCTGGGGACAGGGACCGCAGACATACGAGCAGTACTTC.

This clonotype was counted between two and nine times. V and J are TRBV18 and TRBJ2-5; a weak D match, TRBD1 (5 bases). The CDR3 loop spans 14 amino acids. Deletions cut 6 bases from V and 5 bases from J, with 16 bases between. CDR1 and CDR2 from the germline V gene are KGHSH and LQKENI. Here the CDR3 reads CASSRGQTGETQYF. The CDR3 region has the DNA TGTGCCAGCTCTCGTGGACAAACTGGGGAGACCCAGTACTTC.